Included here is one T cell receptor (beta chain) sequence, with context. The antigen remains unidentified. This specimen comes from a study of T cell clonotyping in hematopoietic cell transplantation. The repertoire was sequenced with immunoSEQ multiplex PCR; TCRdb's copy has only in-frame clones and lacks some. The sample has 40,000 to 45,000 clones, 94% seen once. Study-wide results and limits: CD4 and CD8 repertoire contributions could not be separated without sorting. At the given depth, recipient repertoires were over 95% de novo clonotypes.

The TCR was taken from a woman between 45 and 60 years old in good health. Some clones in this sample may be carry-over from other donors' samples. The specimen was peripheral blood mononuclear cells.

CDR3 nucleotide sequence: TGCGCCAGCAGCCAAGATTCTTGGACAGTGCACACTGAAGCTTTCTTT. This gives the protein CASSQDSWTVHTEAFF. The chain combines TRBV4-3 with TRBJ1-1; TRBD1 might be the D (6 bases). Germline V CDR1 and CDR2: LGHNA, YSLEER. CDR3 length equals 16 residues. V was clipped by 0 bases and J by 3 bases, with 14 bases between them.